A selection of T cell receptor beta chains follows, all from one sample in a study of blood T cell repertoires in COVID-19. Clones were read by immunoSEQ multiplex PCR, and TCRdb kept only the in-frame ones, dropping some. This table has fewer than 300,000 clones, roughly 84% appearing once. The sequenced sample was peripheral blood. All receptors derive from a woman aged 18-35 years with acute or convalescent COVID-19. Each CDR3 is given with its conserved first and last residue. The D gene is left open where the match is weak. The size entry is marked missing in some rows and otherwise reads once, few, many or a size class.

size: .; V: TRBV29-1; length: 15; J: TRBJ2-5; D: TRBD1; DNA: TGCAGCGTTGATAGAGGGACAGGCCCTCAAGAGACCCAGTACTTC; CDR3: CSVDRGTGPQETQYF
size: .; V: TRBV11-2; length: 15; J: TRBJ2-1; D: TRBD2; DNA: TGTGCCAGCAGCTTAACCGGGGGGGTATACAATGAGCAGTTCTTC; CDR3: CASSLTGGVYNEQFF
size: .; V: TRBV30; length: 12; J: TRBJ2-7; D: .; DNA: TGTGCCTGGTCAACGGGCTCCTACGAGCAGTACTTC; CDR3: CAWSTGSYEQYF
size: once; V: TRBV6-6; length: 14; J: TRBJ2-2; D: .; DNA: TGTGCCAGCAAAGTACTAGAGGGCACCGGGGAGCTGTTTTTT; CDR3: CASKVLEGTGELFF
size: .; V: TRBV6-2/TRBV6-3; length: 16; J: TRBJ1-2; D: .; DNA: TGTGCCAGCAGTTACTCAACTTCGACAGGCGACTATGGCTACACCTTC; CDR3: CASSYSTSTGDYGYTF
size: .; V: TRBV19; length: 12; J: TRBJ2-1; D: .; DNA: TGTGCCAGTAGTATGGGGGGCAATGAGCAGTTCTTC; CDR3: CASSMGGNEQFF
size: few; V: TRBV18; length: 13; J: TRBJ2-7; D: .; DNA: TGTGCCAGCTCCTCGGGTAGCAGTTACGAGCAGTACTTC; CDR3: CASSSGSSYEQYF
size: .; V: TRBV4-2; length: 17; J: TRBJ1-1; D: TRBD1; DNA: TGTGCCAGCAGCCAGAGGGGGACAGGGAAGGAGTACACTGAAGCTTTCTTT; CDR3: CASSQRGTGKEYTEAFF
size: .; V: TRBV5-1; length: 15; J: TRBJ2-3; D: TRBD2; DNA: TGCGCCAGCAGCATCGGGACTAGCGCTACAGATACGCAGTATTTT; CDR3: CASSIGTSATDTQYF
size: .; V: TRBV7-9; length: 16; J: TRBJ1-4; D: TRBD1; DNA: TGTGCCAGCAGCTTAGATCTGACAGGGAAAAATGAAAAACTGTTTTTT; CDR3: CASSLDLTGKNEKLFF
size: .; V: TRBV27; length: 15; J: TRBJ1-3; D: TRBD1; DNA: TGTGCCAGCAGTCCAAGTACAGGGGCCGGAAACACCATATATTTT; CDR3: CASSPSTGAGNTIYF
size: .; V: TRBV10-3; length: 13; J: TRBJ2-7; D: .; DNA: TGTGCCATCAGTAGGGGATCCTCCTACGAGCAGTACTTC; CDR3: CAISRGSSYEQYF
size: .; V: TRBV19; length: 15; J: TRBJ1-6; D: TRBD1; DNA: TGTGCCAGTAAAACAGGGGAGAGAGGAAATTCACCCCTCCACTTT; CDR3: CASKTGERGNSPLHF
size: once; V: TRBV28; length: 17; J: TRBJ2-3; D: TRBD2; DNA: TGTGCCAGCAGTTTAAGAGGGAGCGGGAGGGCGGTACATACGCAGTATTTT; CDR3: CASSLRGSGRAVHTQYF
size: .; V: TRBV9; length: 16; J: TRBJ2-1; D: TRBD2; DNA: TGTGCCAGCAGCCTAGACCCGGGACTAGAGGGGGGTGAGCAGTTCTTC; CDR3: CASSLDPGLEGGEQFF
size: .; V: TRBV5-8; length: 16; J: TRBJ1-4; D: TRBD1; DNA: TGTGCCAGCAGCGGGGGACAGGGGAATATCAGGGAAAAACTGTTTTTT; CDR3: CASSGGQGNIREKLFF
size: .; V: TRBV28; length: 18; J: TRBJ1-5; D: TRBD1; DNA: TGTGCCAGCAGCGTCACTACAGGGGGCCCTTATAGCAATCAGCCCCAGCATTTT; CDR3: CASSVTTGGPYSNQPQHF
size: .; V: TRBV27; length: 16; J: TRBJ2-1; D: TRBD2; DNA: TGTGCCAGCAGTTTATGGCCTAGCGGGACGGGGAATGAGCAGTTCTTC; CDR3: CASSLWPSGTGNEQFF